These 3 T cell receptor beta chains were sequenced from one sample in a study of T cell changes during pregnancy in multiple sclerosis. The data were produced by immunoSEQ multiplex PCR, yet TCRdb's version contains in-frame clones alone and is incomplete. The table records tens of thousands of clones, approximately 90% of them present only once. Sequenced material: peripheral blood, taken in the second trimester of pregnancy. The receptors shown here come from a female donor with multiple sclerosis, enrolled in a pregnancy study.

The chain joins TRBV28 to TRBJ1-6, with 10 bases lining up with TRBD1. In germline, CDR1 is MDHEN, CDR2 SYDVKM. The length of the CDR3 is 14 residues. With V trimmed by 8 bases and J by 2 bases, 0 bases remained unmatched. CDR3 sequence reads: CASGTGAYNSPLHF. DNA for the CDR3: TGTGCCAGCGGGACAGGGGCCTATAATTCACCCCTCCACTTT.

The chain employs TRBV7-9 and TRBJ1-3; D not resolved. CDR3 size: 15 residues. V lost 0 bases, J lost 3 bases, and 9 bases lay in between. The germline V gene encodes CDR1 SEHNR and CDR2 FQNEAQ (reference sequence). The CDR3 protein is CASSLAADYGNTIYF. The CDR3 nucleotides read TGTGCCAGCAGCTTAGCCGCAGATTATGGAAACACCATATATTTT.

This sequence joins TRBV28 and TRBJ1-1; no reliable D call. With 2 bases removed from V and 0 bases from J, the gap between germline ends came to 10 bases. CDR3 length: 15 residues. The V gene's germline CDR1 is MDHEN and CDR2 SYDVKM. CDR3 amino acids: CASSLTPQLNTEAFF. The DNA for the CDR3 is TGTGCCAGCAGTTTAACCCCACAGCTGAACACTGAAGCTTTCTTT.